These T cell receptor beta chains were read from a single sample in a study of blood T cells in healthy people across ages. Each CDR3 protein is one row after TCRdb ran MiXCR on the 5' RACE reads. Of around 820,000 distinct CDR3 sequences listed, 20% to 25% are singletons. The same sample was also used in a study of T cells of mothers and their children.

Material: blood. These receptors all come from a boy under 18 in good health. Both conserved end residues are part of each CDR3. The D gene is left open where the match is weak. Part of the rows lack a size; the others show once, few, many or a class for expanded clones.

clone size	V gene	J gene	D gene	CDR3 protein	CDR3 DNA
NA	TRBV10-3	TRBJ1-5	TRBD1	CAITQGGNQPQHF	TGTGCCATCACCCAGGGGGGCAATCAGCCCCAGCATTTT
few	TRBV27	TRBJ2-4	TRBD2	CASSVSGGALLSKNIQYF	TGTGCCAGCAGTGTCAGCGGGGGGGCCTTATTATCCAAAAACATTCAGTACTTC
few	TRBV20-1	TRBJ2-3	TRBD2	CSAFSLREGTDTQYF	TGCAGTGCTTTTAGCCTCCGGGAGGGCACAGATACGCAGTATTTT
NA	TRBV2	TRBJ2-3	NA	CASSEDTGLSTDTQYF	TGTGCCAGCAGCGAAGACACGGGGCTGAGCACAGATACGCAGTATTTT
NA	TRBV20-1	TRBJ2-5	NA	CSARVEGGPQETQYF	TGCAGTGCTAGAGTCGAGGGGGGGCCCCAAGAGACCCAGTACTTC
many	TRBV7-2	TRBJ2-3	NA	CASSLDLGLSTDTQYF	TGTGCCAGCAGCTTAGACCTGGGCTTGAGCACAGATACGCAGTATTTT
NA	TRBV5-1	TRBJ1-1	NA	CASSLGQDSEAFF	TGCGCCAGCAGCTTGGGGCAGGACTCTGAAGCTTTCTTT
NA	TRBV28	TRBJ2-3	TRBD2	CASSSAGKTDTQYF	TGTGCCAGCAGTTCAGCGGGGAAGACAGATACGCAGTATTTT
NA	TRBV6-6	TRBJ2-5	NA	CASSFQGGTGTQYF	TGTGCCAGCAGTTTCCAGGGGGGGACGGGGACCCAGTACTTC
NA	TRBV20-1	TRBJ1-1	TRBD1	CSAGQGANTEAFF	TGCAGTGCTGGACAGGGGGCAAACACTGAAGCTTTCTTT
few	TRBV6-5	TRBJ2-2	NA	CASSTLVSPTGELFF	TGTGCCAGCAGTACTCTAGTGTCCCCCACCGGGGAGCTGTTTTTT
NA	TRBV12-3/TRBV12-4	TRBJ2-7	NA	CASSLVDGESYEQYF	TGTGCCAGCAGTTTGGTGGATGGGGAATCCTACGAGCAGTACTTC
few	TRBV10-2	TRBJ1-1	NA	CASNGLPVNTEAFF	TGCGCCAGCAACGGCCTGCCTGTGAACACTGAAGCTTTCTTT
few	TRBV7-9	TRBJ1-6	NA	CASSQAGRSVSPLHF	TGTGCCAGCAGCCAGGCCGGCAGGTCTGTGTCACCCCTCCACTTT
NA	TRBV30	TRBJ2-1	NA	CAWSVTRRGVSEQFF	TGTGCCTGGAGTGTAACCAGGCGTGGTGTGAGTGAGCAGTTCTTC
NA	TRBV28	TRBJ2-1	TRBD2	CASRYTSGSSYNEQFF	TGTGCCAGCAGGTACACTAGCGGGAGCTCCTACAATGAGCAGTTCTTC
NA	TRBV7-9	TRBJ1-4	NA	CASSHGNEKLFF	TGTGCCAGCAGCCACGGTAATGAAAAACTGTTTTTT
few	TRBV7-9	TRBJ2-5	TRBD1	CASSSIPPGQVYF	TGTGCCAGCAGCTCGATTCCCCCGGGACAGGTCTACTTC
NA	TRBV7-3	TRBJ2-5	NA	CASGVAGETQYF	TGTGCCAGCGGGGTAGCCGGGGAGACCCAGTACTTC
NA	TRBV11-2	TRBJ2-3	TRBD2	CASSLGSGGAADTQYF	TGTGCCAGCAGCTTAGGTTCGGGGGGGGCCGCGGATACGCAGTATTTT
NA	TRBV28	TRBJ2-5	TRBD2	CASRGGSSGPPGDF	TGTGCCAGCCGGGGGGGTTCTAGCGGGCCCCCCGGGGACTTC
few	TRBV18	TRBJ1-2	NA	CASSPGAYYGYTF	TGTGCCAGCTCACCAGGGGCGTACTATGGCTACACCTTC
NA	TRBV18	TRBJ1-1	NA	CASSGPYAFF	TGTGCCAGCTCAGGGCCCTACGCTTTCTTT
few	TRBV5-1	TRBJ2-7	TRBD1	CASSRERTGPLSYEQYF	TGCGCCAGCAGCCGGGAACGGACAGGGCCACTATCCTACGAGCAGTACTTC
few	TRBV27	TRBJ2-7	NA	CASSLSGPSHEQYF	TGTGCCAGCAGTTTATCTGGACCGTCCCACGAGCAGTACTTC
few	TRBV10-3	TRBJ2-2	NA	CAISEAGELFF	TGTGCCATCAGTGAAGCCGGGGAGCTGTTTTTT